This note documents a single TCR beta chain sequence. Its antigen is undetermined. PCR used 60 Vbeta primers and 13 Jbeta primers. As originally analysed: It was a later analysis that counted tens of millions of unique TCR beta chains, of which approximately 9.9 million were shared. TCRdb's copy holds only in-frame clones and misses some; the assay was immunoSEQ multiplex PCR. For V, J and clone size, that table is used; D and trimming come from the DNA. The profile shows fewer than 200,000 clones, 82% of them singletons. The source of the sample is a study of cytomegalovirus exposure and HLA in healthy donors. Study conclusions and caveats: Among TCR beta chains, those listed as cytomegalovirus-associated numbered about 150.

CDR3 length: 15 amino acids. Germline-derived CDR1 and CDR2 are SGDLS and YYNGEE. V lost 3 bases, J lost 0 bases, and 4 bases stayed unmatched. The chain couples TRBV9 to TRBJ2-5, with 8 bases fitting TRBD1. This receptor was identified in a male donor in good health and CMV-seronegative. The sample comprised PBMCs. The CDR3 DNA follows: TGTGCCAGCAGCGGGGGACAGGACTACCAAGAGACCCAGTACTTC. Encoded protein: CASSGGQDYQETQYF.